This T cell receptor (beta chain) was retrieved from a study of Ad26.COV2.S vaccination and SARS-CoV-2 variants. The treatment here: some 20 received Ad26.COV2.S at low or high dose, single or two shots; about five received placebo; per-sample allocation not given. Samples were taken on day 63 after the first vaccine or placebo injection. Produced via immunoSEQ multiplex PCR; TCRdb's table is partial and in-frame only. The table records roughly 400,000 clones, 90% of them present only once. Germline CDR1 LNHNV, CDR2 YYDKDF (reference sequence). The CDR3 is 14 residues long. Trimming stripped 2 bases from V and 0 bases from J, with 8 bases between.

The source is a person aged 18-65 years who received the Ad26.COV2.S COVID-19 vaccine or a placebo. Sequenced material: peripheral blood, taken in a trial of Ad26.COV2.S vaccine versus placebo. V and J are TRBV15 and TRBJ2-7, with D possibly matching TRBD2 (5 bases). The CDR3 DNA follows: TGTGCCACCAGCAGACGGACTCTCTCCTACGAGCAGTACTTC. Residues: CATSRRTLSYEQYF. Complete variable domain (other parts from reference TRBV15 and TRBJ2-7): DAMVIQNPRYQVTQFGKPVTLSCSQTLNHNVMYWYQQKSSQAPKLLFHYYDKDFNNEADTPDNFQSRRPNTSFCFLDIRSPGLGDTAMYLCATSRRTLSYEQYFGPGTRLTVT.